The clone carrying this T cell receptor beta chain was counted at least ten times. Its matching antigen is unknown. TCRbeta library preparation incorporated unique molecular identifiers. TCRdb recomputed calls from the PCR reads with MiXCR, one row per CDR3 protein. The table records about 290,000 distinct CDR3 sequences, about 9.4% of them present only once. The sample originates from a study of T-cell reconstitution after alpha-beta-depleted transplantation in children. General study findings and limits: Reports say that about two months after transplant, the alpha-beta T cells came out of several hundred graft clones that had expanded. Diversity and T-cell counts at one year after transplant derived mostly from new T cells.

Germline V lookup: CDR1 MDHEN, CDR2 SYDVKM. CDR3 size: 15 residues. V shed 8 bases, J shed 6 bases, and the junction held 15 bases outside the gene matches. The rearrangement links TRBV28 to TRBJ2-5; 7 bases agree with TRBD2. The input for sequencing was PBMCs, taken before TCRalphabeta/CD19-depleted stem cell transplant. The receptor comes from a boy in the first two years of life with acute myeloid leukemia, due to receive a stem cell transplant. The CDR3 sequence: CASLIGAGVTKTQYF. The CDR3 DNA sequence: TGTGCCAGCCTGATAGGGGCGGGAGTGACGAAGACCCAGTACTTC.